This TCR beta chain was observed in a study of healthy donors' naive CD4 and CD8 T cells (dated by TCRdb to 2014 to 2015). Turning to the overall study: Donor selection covered three age groups (20-25, 40-50 and 60-70 years) with roughly 6 people in each, and the resulting cohort had a mean age of about 44 and was half female. The donors were HLA-typed by sequencing at HLA-A, -B, -C, -DRB1, -DQB1 and -DPB1, using the SBTexcellerator protocol, an ABI3130xl analyzer and SBTengine software. The peripheral blood mononuclear cells came from under 20 individuals who were healthy and unrelated. For TCR alpha, a new primer set covering all functional IMGT alpha gene variants was designed, and the rest of the protocol matched the beta-chain workflow. To check how TCR variation relates to lineage commitment, the researchers sequenced rearranged TCR alpha and beta chains taken from naive CD4+ and CD8+ T cells.

Beyond this particular receptor, the publication reports: In both chains, CD4+ lineage was associated with a positively charged CDR3, and CD8+ lineage was associated with a negatively charged CDR3. Most V and J gene segments were reportedly biased between naive CD4+ and CD8+ cells, consistently across donors and independent of HLA genotype. Alpha and beta chains were sequenced in bulk and could not be paired, so combined chain effects were not evaluated. Possible repertoire bias from homeostatic proliferation of naive T cells was not directly addressed. Taken together, V genes, J genes and CDR3 charge appeared to account for about 12% of the variance in CD4/CD8 propensity, acting in a largely additive way.

On this clonotype: Its antigen remains unidentified. No base quality information exists; no much larger clone differs at one position.

Cells with a CD4+CD8-CD45RO-CD45RA+ profile were isolated by FACS and defined as naive CD4+ T cells, and those with a CD8+CD4-CD45RA+CD27bright profile were defined as naive CD8+ T cells. Antibodies against CD4 (RPA-T4), CD8 (SK1), CD27 (O323), CD45RA (HI100) and CD45RO (UCHL1) were used for sorting. Instrument on record: 454 GS FLX Titanium. TCR libraries were built from 400 to 500 ng of total RNA with a previously published linear amplification protocol. The Roche/454 Genome Sequencer with Titanium chemistry was used for sequencing. In the source study's methods: Under 90,000 rearranged TCR alpha transcripts were sequenced from roughly five of the healthy donors. Unique TCR clonotypes were defined by the CDR3 junction under IMGT nomenclature, and duplicate transcripts were removed. CD4 versus CD8 status was modeled on V and J genes by logistic regression in R 2.13.0, with adjustment for donor effects and Bonferroni correction for multiple testing. TCRdb applied fastp at Q25 and MiXCR to the public reads, then kept only in-frame beta chains. Rows matching on CDR3 protein sequence are summarized as one entry with the most common DNA and genes. The V and J calls follow TCRdb's processing rather than the paper's. A total of around 180,000 distinct CDR3 sequences appear in this sample, 65% to 75% of them only once. In total, the top ten clones hold 2.3% of the sample.

This TCR was recovered from a pool of human donors in good health; the sample pools cells from several healthy donors. The sequenced sample was naive CD4+ and CD8+ T cells sorted from blood, pooled from several donors. The intended sense of this specimen's cell subset or site label: FACS-sorted naive CD4+ (CD45RO-CD45RA+) and naive CD8+ (CD45RA+CD27bright) T cells.

This receptor carries the CDR3 CASSSVRFYEQYF. The sequence in DNA is TGTGCCAGCAGTTCGGTCCGGTTCTACGAGCAGTACTTC. This receptor chain uses TRBV7-8 and TRBJ2-7, with the identity of the D gene unclear. V lost 6 bases and J lost 3 bases; the stretch between them is 12 bases long. Taken from cysteine to phenylalanine, the CDR3 has 13 residues. The sequence is cut down to CDR3 DNA, 39 bases in frame from base 1. CDR1 SGHVS and CDR2 FQNEAQ were looked up in the germline V gene. Supplemented by the reference TRBV7-8 and TRBJ2-7 proteins around the CDR3, the complete variable domain is GAGVSQSPRYKVAKRGQDVALRCDPISGHVSLFWYQQALGQGPEFLTYFQNEAQLDKSGLPSDRFFAERPEGSVSTLKIQRTQQEDSAVYLCASSSVRFYEQYFGPGTRLTVT.